This T cell receptor beta chain was captured in a study of cytomegalovirus exposure and HLA in healthy donors. Study findings and constraints: There were over 150 TCR beta chains listed as cytomegalovirus-associated.

The CDR3 loop spans 11 amino acids. Germline assignment: CDR1 MNHEY and CDR2 SVGAGI. The V end lost 4 bases, the J end lost 10 bases, and 10 bases lay between the germline ends. The PCR contained 60 Vbeta and 13 Jbeta primers. The method was immunoSEQ multiplex PCR; TCRdb's version includes in-frame clones alone and lacks a portion of them. Of 80,000 to 130,000 clones listed, 60% to 80% are singletons. These donors, healthy bone marrow donors, were studied. For this clone: Its target is not known.

The rearrangement joins TRBV6-5 to TRBJ1-1; no reliable D call. The sequence came from a young woman in good health and CMV-seropositive. Sequencing was performed on PBMCs. The CDR3 sequence is CASSSRVGAFF. CDR3 bases: TGTGCCAGCAGTTCGCGGGTTGGAGCTTTCTTT.